Below, one T cell receptor (beta chain) is given with its context. Additional DNA sequences in this sample encode the identical CDR3. The source of the sample is a study of blood T cell repertoires in COVID-19. As for the study in general: Samples of COVID-19 (acute and convalescent) were obtained from the United States, Italy and Spain. The cDNA or gDNA used as material had been derived from T cells, B-cell-depleted T cells, or PBMCs.

The protocol was immunoSEQ multiplex PCR, while the TCRdb copy is restricted to in-frame clones and leaves out a portion. The sample lists roughly 100,000 clones; about 88% were seen once. The material sequenced was peripheral blood. The receptor was isolated from a woman older than 75 with acute or convalescent COVID-19.

The chain's CDR3 is CASSPKTGPVGNTIYF. CDR3 in DNA: TGCGCCAGCAGCCCGAAGACAGGACCCGTGGGAAACACCATATATTTT. The rearrangement links TRBV4-1 to TRBJ1-3; maybe TRBD1 (6 bases). The ends were cut back, 4 bases at V and 4 bases at J, with 17 bases in the middle. The CDR3 covers 16 residues. Germline lookup yields CDR1 MGHRA and CDR2 YSYEKL.